This entry lists 10 T cell receptor beta chains sequenced from one sample in a study of OX40 agonist ivuxolimab in advanced cancers. Method: immunoSEQ multiplex PCR; TCRdb's copy keeps in-frame clones and lacks some. Of 65,000 to 85,000 clones in the sample, over 70% were seen once. The sequencing here drew on CD4+ or CD8+ T cells sorted from blood, taken in a trial of the OX40 agonist ivuxolimab. The source is an adult with an advanced solid tumor such as melanoma, head and neck, liver or kidney cancer.

The chain is built from TRBV10-3 and TRBJ2-2; D remains ambiguous. Germline values: CDR1 ENHRY, CDR2 SYGVKD. V was cut by 2 bases and J by 2 bases, with 0 bases left in between. The CDR3 contains 12 residues. The CDR3 nucleotides are TGTGCCATCAGTGAGAACACCGGGGAGCTGTTTTTT. Translated, it gives CAISENTGELFF.

The rearrangement links TRBV28 to TRBJ2-5; TRBD1 aligns across 7 bases. Germline CDR1 MDHEN, CDR2 SYDVKM. CDR3 length: 15 amino acids. The V gene end was trimmed by 0 bases and the J gene end by 5 bases; junction bases not matched to a gene: 6. The CDR3 here is CASSLWGQFQETQYF. DNA of the CDR3: TGTGCCAGCAGTTTATGGGGACAGTTCCAGGAGACCCAGTACTTC. The full variable domain, its missing parts supplied by reference TRBV28 and TRBJ2-5, is DVKVTQSSRYLVKRTGEKVFLECVQDMDHENMFWYRQDPGLGLRLIYFSYDVKMKEKGDIPEGYSVSREKKERFSLILESASTNQTSMYLCASSLWGQFQETQYFGPGTRLLVL.

The rearrangement joins TRBV4-3 to TRBJ2-3, with D unresolved. Trimming stripped 1 base from V and 6 bases from J, with 14 bases between. The CDR3 spans 15 residues. Germline CDR1 LGHNA, CDR2 YSLEER. The CDR3 DNA reads TGCGCCAGCAGCCAAGGCCGGGTCGGTTCGGATACGCAGTATTTT. The encoded protein is CASSQGRVGSDTQYF.

This sequence joins TRBV12-5 and TRBJ2-5; 9 bases are a match to TRBD1. The CDR3 extends over 16 amino acids. V shed 1 base, J shed 5 bases, and the junction held 8 bases outside the gene matches. Germline CDR1 is LGHNT and CDR2 is FRNRAP. DNA of the CDR3: TGTGCTAGTGGTTTGGCCCCCGGGACAGGGAGTGAGACCCAGTACTTC. Translated, it gives CASGLAPGTGSETQYF. Full variable domain (remainder filled in from reference TRBV12-5 and TRBJ2-5): DARVTQTPRHKVTEMGQEVTMRCQPILGHNTVFWYRQTMMQGLELLAYFRNRAPLDDSGMPKDRFSAEMPDATLATLKIQPSEPRDSAVYFCASGLAPGTGSETQYFGPGTRLLVL.

The chain carries TRBV12-5 and TRBJ1-4; TRBD1 agrees at 10 bases. This CDR3 comprises 14 residues. J was trimmed by 6 bases and V by 6 bases; bases with no gene match: 4. Germline V gene data show CDR1 as LGHNT and CDR2 as FRNRAP. As DNA, the CDR3 is TGTGCTAGTGGCCGACAGGGGGCTTATGAAAAACTGTTTTTT. Protein: CASGRQGAYEKLFF.

The J gene is TRBJ1-5, the V gene TRBV7-2; 7 bases match TRBD1. Germline CDR1 SGHTA, CDR2 FQGNSA. CDR3 length equals 15 residues. V shed 2 bases, J shed 3 bases, and the junction held 4 bases outside the gene matches. CDR3 nucleotide sequence: TGTGCCAGCAGCTTAAACAGGGGTTTCAATCAGCCCCAGCATTTT. It translates to CASSLNRGFNQPQHF.

The chain recombines TRBV5-6 with TRBJ1-4; D ambiguous. V lost 4 bases to trimming and J lost 8 bases, with 21 bases between them. CDR1 is SGHDT, CDR2 YYEEEE, per germline. The CDR3 loop spans 16 amino acids. CDR3 in DNA: TGTGCCAGCAGCCTAAAATCATTTGGACCTACGGAAAAACTGTTTTTT. Translated: CASSLKSFGPTEKLFF. The full variable domain, rest sourced from reference TRBV5-6 and TRBJ1-4, is DAGVTQSPTHLIKTRGQQVTLRCSPKSGHDTVSWYQQALGQGPQFIFQYYEEEERQRGNFPDRFSGHQFPNYSSELNVNALLLGDSALYLCASSLKSFGPTEKLFFGSGTQLSVL.

The chain employs TRBV7-8 and TRBJ2-7; D perhaps matches TRBD2 (7 bases). This CDR3 spans 14 amino acids. Germline V gene lookup returns CDR1 SGHVS and CDR2 FQNEAQ. Trimming took 5 bases from V and 3 from J, leaving 14 bases between them. CDR3 in amino acids: CASSLGGGHYEQYF. CDR3 DNA sequence: TGTGCCAGCAGCCTAGGGGGGGGGCACTACGAGCAGTACTTC.

The chain employs TRBV29-1 and TRBJ2-7; D ambiguous. Per the germline V gene, CDR1 is SQVTM and CDR2 is ANQGSEA. V was shortened by 6 bases and J by 1 base, with 7 bases between the two germline ends. CDR3 length equals 11 residues. DNA for the CDR3: TGCAGCGTCCTATTTTCCTACGAGCAGTACTTC. Translation: CSVLFSYEQYF.

V and J are TRBV27 and TRBJ1-6, with TRBD1 matching 10 bases. CDR1 and CDR2 from the germline V gene are MNHEY and SMNVEV (reference sequence). The CDR3 totals 15 residues. Trimming took 4 bases from V and 6 from J; bases not matched to a gene: 3. CDR3 bases: TGTGCCAGCAGTTGGGACAGGGGATCTAATTCACCCCTCCACTTT. Amino acids: CASSWDRGSNSPLHF.